These 26 T cell receptor beta chains share one sample of origin, sequenced in a study of blood T cell repertoires in COVID-19. Only in-frame clones appear in the TCRdb table, and some are missing; sequencing was by immunoSEQ multiplex PCR. The top ten hold roughly 3.5% of the sample, which has fewer than 200,000 clones, approximately 80% seen once. Sequenced material: peripheral blood. The receptors originated from an elderly woman with acute or convalescent COVID-19.

The chain uses TRBV5-1 and TRBJ1-4; 9 nucleotides agree with TRBD1. The trim removed 0 bases at V and 7 bases at J, leaving 4 bases unmatched. The CDR3 sequence is 15 residues long. Per the germline V gene, CDR1 is SGHRS and CDR2 is YFSETQ. CDR3 loop: CASSLAGTGSEKLFF. The DNA of the CDR3 is TGCGCCAGCAGCTTGGCCGGGACAGGGAGTGAAAAACTGTTTTTT.

This CDR3 is CASSSGGAREKLFF. The CDR3 DNA reads TGTGCCAGCAGCTCAGGGGGCGCAAGGGAAAAACTGTTTTTT. This chain links TRBV5-4 with TRBJ1-4; 8 bases line up with TRBD1. This CDR3 has 14 amino acids. V lost 3 bases, J lost 8 bases, and 6 bases stayed unmatched. Germline CDR1 SGHNT, CDR2 YYREEE (reference sequence).

The chain recombines TRBV15 with TRBJ2-1; a possible D gene is TRBD2 (5 bases). CDR3 length: 15 residues. CDR1 is LNHNV and CDR2 is YYDKDF in the germline V gene (reference sequence). V shed 0 bases and J shed 10 bases, with 16 bases lying between them. The CDR3, as DNA: TGTGCCACCAGCAGAGACTCTAAGGGTGGGGAGGAGCAGTTCTTC. Amino acids: CATSRDSKGGEEQFF.

Only a few counts were recorded for this clone. The rearrangement joins TRBV2 to TRBJ1-2; a weak D match, TRBD1 (5 bases). The CDR3 is made up of 12 amino acids. CDR1 and CDR2 from the germline V gene are SNHLY and FYNNEI. V shed 3 bases and J shed 4 bases, with 6 bases lying between them. The CDR3 DNA is TGTGCCAGCAGTGAGGGGCCCTATGGCTACACCTTC. Translated, it gives CASSEGPYGYTF.

V and J are TRBV7-9 and TRBJ2-2; 8 bases fit TRBD1. Germline loops: CDR1 SEHNR, CDR2 FQNEAQ (reference sequence). This CDR3 is built from 17 residues. The V and J ends lost 5 bases and 1 base, in that order; junction bases with no gene match: 9. CDR3 DNA sequence: TGTGCCAGCAGCCATGGGGCCGGGACAGGGAACACCGGGGAGCTGTTTTTT. It yields the protein CASSHGAGTGNTGELFF.

The rearrangement uses TRBV5-1 and TRBJ2-2; possibly TRBD2 for D (6 bases). Trimming took 9 bases from V and 4 from J, leaving 19 bases between them. CDR1 and CDR2 (germline): SGHRS, YFSETQ. The CDR3 totals 15 residues. CDR3 nucleotides: TGCGCCACCAAAAGGCGGGATGAGAGCACCGGGGAGCTGTTTTTT. The encoded protein is CATKRRDESTGELFF.

The rearrangement links TRBV6-2 or TRBV6-3 to TRBJ2-7; a weak D match, TRBD2 (6 bases). This CDR3 has 19 amino acids. Per the germline V gene, CDR1 is MNHEY and CDR2 is SVGEGT. Between the trimmed V and J ends, which lost 5 bases and 3 bases, there was a span of 29 bases. This CDR3 is CASSASSGGFEASLYEQYF. The CDR3 nucleotides are TGTGCCAGCAGTGCCTCTTCCGGAGGGTTCGAGGCGAGCCTCTACGAGCAGTACTTC.

This clone was observed once. V and J are TRBV7-9 and TRBJ2-3; possible D gene TRBD2, 5 bases. This CDR3 spans 16 amino acids. Per germline, CDR1 SEHNR and CDR2 FQNEAQ (reference sequence). Trimming stripped 8 bases from V and 3 bases from J, with 21 bases between. The CDR3, as DNA: TGTGCCAGCCCAGCCCGGTCGGGATTAAGGACAGATACGCAGTATTTT. Amino acids: CASPARSGLRTDTQYF.

The chain is built from TRBV12-5 and TRBJ1-6; D gene uncertain. In germline, CDR1 is LGHNT, CDR2 FRNRAP. CDR3 length: 14 amino acids. Trimming cost V 1 base and J 6 bases, with 7 bases left between them. For the CDR3, the DNA is TGTGCTAGTGGTTTGGAAAGTAGTAATTCACCCCTCCACTTT. Residues: CASGLESSNSPLHF.

This sequence joins TRBV6-1 and TRBJ2-5, with 9 bases identical to TRBD1. V shed 1 base, J shed 5 bases, and the junction held 5 bases outside the gene matches. This CDR3 region has 15 residues. Per germline, CDR1 MNHNS and CDR2 SASEGT. The CDR3, as DNA: TGTGCCAGCAGTGAAGAACAGGGGGCATGGGAGACCCAGTACTTC. As protein: CASSEEQGAWETQYF.

J is TRBJ2-7 and V is TRBV21-1; the listed D gene, TRBD2, was not tested against the DNA. TRBV21-1 is marked as a pseudogene. This CDR3 contains 15 residues. In DNA, the CDR3 is TGTGCCAGCAGCGACAGCGGGGGGCGGCCCTACGAGCAGTACTTC. This codes for CASSDSGGRPYEQYF.

V and J are TRBV6-1 and TRBJ2-1; TRBD2 matches 9 bases. The germline gives CDR1 MNHNS, CDR2 SASEGT. CDR3 length equals 15 residues. V was pared by 2 bases and J by 5 bases, with 4 bases of the junction left unmatched. CDR3 bases: TGTGCCAGCAGTGAAACTAGCGGGTTCCACAATGAGCAGTTCTTC. Translated: CASSETSGFHNEQFF.

The rearrangement uses TRBV2 and TRBJ2-6; 7 bases line up with TRBD2. The CDR3 sequence is 14 residues long. V was pared by 8 bases and J by 1 base, with 2 bases of the junction left unmatched. Germline V gene lookup returns CDR1 SNHLY and CDR2 FYNNEI. The CDR3 nucleotides are TGTGCCAGCGGGGAGGGTTCTGGGGCCAACGTCCTGACTTTC. This codes for CASGEGSGANVLTF.

This chain joins TRBV19 and TRBJ2-1, with D perhaps TRBD2 (6 bases). The CDR3 consists of 15 residues. V gave up 5 bases and J gave up 6 bases, with 17 bases separating them. The germline gives CDR1 LNHDA, CDR2 SQIVND (reference sequence). CDR3 loop: CASSVTGRGVNEQFF. The CDR3, as DNA: TGTGCCAGTAGTGTCACTGGGCGGGGCGTCAATGAGCAGTTCTTC.

The rearrangement links TRBV6-2 or TRBV6-3 to TRBJ2-1; 7 nucleotides align to TRBD2. V trimming: 2 bases; J trimming: 5 bases; junction bases outside the gene matches: 6. Germline CDR1 MNHEY, CDR2 SVGEGT. The CDR3 is made up of 15 amino acids. CDR3 loop: CASSYNGGYNNEQFF. CDR3 DNA sequence: TGTGCCAGCAGTTACAACGGGGGGTATAACAATGAGCAGTTCTTC.

The rearrangement uses TRBV5-1 and TRBJ1-2; TRBD1 might be the D (6 bases). This CDR3 contains 13 residues. Deletions cut 0 bases from V and 7 bases from J, with 10 bases between. Germline V lookup: CDR1 SGHRS, CDR2 YFSETQ. CDR3 bases: TGCGCCAGCAGCTTGGCAGGGGAAAGTGGCTACACCTTC. This sequence encodes CASSLAGESGYTF. Drawing the rest from reference TRBV5-1 and TRBJ1-2, the complete variable domain is KAGVTQTPRYLIKTRGQQVTLSCSPISGHRSVSWYQQTPGQGLQFLFEYFSETQRNKGNFPGRFSGRQFSNSRSEMNVSTLELGDSALYLCASSLAGESGYTFGSGTRLTVV.

This clone was recorded only once. V and J are TRBV5-1 and TRBJ1-1, with D uncertain. The CDR3 has 14 residues. Germline lookup yields CDR1 SGHRS and CDR2 YFSETQ. Trimming stripped 0 bases from V and 5 bases from J, with 11 bases between. The CDR3 coding sequence is TGCGCCAGCAGCTTGGTAGCGGAAAGAACTGAAGCTTTCTTT. Translating gives CASSLVAERTEAFF.

There are a few counts of this clone. The rearrangement links TRBV6-2 or TRBV6-3 to TRBJ1-1; 8 nucleotides align to TRBD1. With V trimmed by 5 bases and J by 6 bases, 5 bases remained unmatched. Per germline, CDR1 MNHEY and CDR2 SVGEGT. CDR3 length equals 13 residues. The DNA of the CDR3 is TGTGCCAGCAGTCCGGGACAGGAGGCTGAAGCTTTCTTT. Translated: CASSPGQEAEAFF.

This rearrangement joins TRBV19 to TRBJ2-4; D call uncertain. The V end was cut by 5 bases, the J end by 0 bases, with 5 bases between. The CDR3 totals 13 residues. The V gene's germline CDR1 is LNHDA and CDR2 SQIVND (reference sequence). CDR3 loop: CASSPLAKNIQYF. The CDR3 DNA follows: TGTGCCAGTAGTCCGTTAGCCAAAAACATTCAGTACTTC.

This clone was seen only a few times. V gene TRBV5-6 combines with J gene TRBJ1-4; the match to TRBD1 covers 7 bases. J gave up 11 bases and V 1 base, and 2 bases lay outside the gene matches. The CDR3 has 12 amino acids. Germline V gene lookup returns CDR1 SGHDT and CDR2 YYEEEE. The CDR3 nucleotides read TGTGCCAGCAGCTTGAAACAGGGGAAACTGTTTTTT. This sequence encodes CASSLKQGKLFF. Full variable domain (rest looked up from reference TRBV5-6 and TRBJ1-4): DAGVTQSPTHLIKTRGQQVTLRCSPKSGHDTVSWYQQALGQGPQFIFQYYEEEERQRGNFPDRFSGHQFPNYSSELNVNALLLGDSALYLCASSLKQGKLFFGSGTQLSVL.

The rearrangement joins TRBV7-9 to TRBJ1-2; D is undetermined. V was shortened by 8 bases and J by 1 base, with 8 bases between the two germline ends. Germline V gene sequence: CDR1 SEHNR, CDR2 FQNEAQ (reference sequence). The CDR3 loop spans 12 amino acids. CDR3 sequence: CASGAVNYGYTF. As DNA, the CDR3 is TGTGCCAGCGGTGCGGTTAACTATGGCTACACCTTC.

V usage is TRBV19 and J usage is TRBJ2-6, with a tentative D call TRBD2 (5 bases). This CDR3 spans 17 amino acids. The V gene's germline CDR1 is LNHDA and CDR2 SQIVND (reference sequence). The V gene lost 5 bases and the J gene lost 3 bases, with 17 bases spanning the gap. The CDR3 region has the DNA TGTGCCAGTAGTTCAAAAGAGAGGGTGTATGGGGCCAACGTCCTGACTTTC. The encoded protein is CASSSKERVYGANVLTF.

This clone was counted a single time. The V call is TRBV6-5, the J call TRBJ1-4, with D perhaps matching TRBD1 (6 bases). The CDR3 consists of 16 residues. Germline-derived CDR1 and CDR2 are MNHEY and SVGAGI. Trimming stripped 2 bases from V and 0 bases from J, with 10 bases between. The DNA of the CDR3 is TGTGCCAGCAGTTACAACAGGGCCACAACTAATGAAAAACTGTTTTTT. Encoded protein: CASSYNRATTNEKLFF.

V gene TRBV7-3 combines with J gene TRBJ1-1; 7 bases fit TRBD1. V shed 3 bases and J 1 base; nucleotides not matched to a gene: 2. The CDR3 runs to 14 residues. CDR1 is SGHTA, CDR2 FQGTGA, per germline. CDR3 nucleotides: TGTGCCAGCAGCTTGTCAGGGGGGAACACTGAAGCTTTCTTT. This gives the protein CASSLSGGNTEAFF.

The chain couples TRBV4-3 to TRBJ1-1, with TRBD1 matching 8 bases. This CDR3 region has 16 residues. With V trimmed by 1 base and J by 1 base, 5 bases remained unmatched. Germline V gene data show CDR1 as LGHNA and CDR2 as YSLEER. CDR3 amino acids: CASSQAPGTGNTEAFF. In DNA form, the CDR3 reads TGCGCCAGCAGCCAAGCTCCCGGGACAGGGAACACTGAAGCTTTCTTT.

This sequence joins TRBV11-3 and TRBJ2-5; D is ambiguous. CDR1 is SGHNT, CDR2 YENEEA, per germline. V lost 1 base to trimming and J lost 4 bases, with 7 bases between them. The length of the CDR3 is 13 residues. In DNA, the CDR3 is TGTGCCAGCAGCTTAGTTAGAGGAGAGACCCAGTACTTC. Translating gives CASSLVRGETQYF.